One T cell receptor beta chain is described in this entry. This sample was included in a study of blood T cell repertoires in COVID-19. Study-level information: The origin of the acute and convalescent COVID-19 samples was the United States, Italy and Spain. Sample material is recorded as cDNA or gDNA derived from T cells, B-cell-depleted T cells, or PBMCs.

Methods used by the authors: Amplifying reference gene primers gave estimates of nucleated cell counts. Generated by immunoSEQ multiplex PCR, the TCRdb table keeps only in-frame clones and is missing some. V, J and clone size reflect that table, while D and trimming were determined from the DNA. Counted here are approximately 90,000 clones, 75% to 85% occurring once; the ten biggest clones make up 15% to 20%. The germline gives CDR1 SGDLS, CDR2 YYNGEE. Trimming took off 4 bases at V and 2 bases at J, with 3 bases between the two ends. The CDR3 is 12 amino acids. The TCR originated in a woman older than 75 with acute or convalescent COVID-19. This rearrangement joins TRBV9 to TRBJ1-4; D unresolved. Sequenced: peripheral blood. The CDR3 is CASSRTNEKLFF. The CDR3 DNA reads TGTGCCAGCAGCCGGACTAATGAAAAACTGTTTTTT.